Given below is one TCR beta chain in context. The participants were between about 18 and 100 years old and came from under 25 US areas. Clinical history reported by participants formed the basis on which cohorts were assigned. Among Cohort 3 donors, those recovered had two negative PCRs, clearance, or symptom resolution. Original handling: Reference gene primers were amplified, and this amplification served to estimate nucleated cell counts. Using immunoSEQ multiplex PCR, the repertoire was profiled, and TCRdb retains in-frame clones only, with some absent. D and trimming come from the DNA, and the V and J calls and clone size come from that table. The profile shows 430,000 or so clones, 88% of them singletons. The sample is drawn from a study of blood T cell repertoires in COVID-19. J gave up 3 bases and V 4 bases, and 5 bases lay outside the gene matches. The CDR3 loop spans 15 amino acids. Germline values: CDR1 SGHAT, CDR2 FQNNGV.

This sequence was found in a woman in her thirties or forties who had recovered from COVID-19. This chain connects TRBV11-2 to TRBJ2-5, with TRBD1 matching over 10 bases. The sequencing input was PBMCs or T cells enriched from blood (not recorded which). CDR3 nucleotides: TGTGCCAGCAGCTACACCGGGACAGGGGAAGAGACCCAGTACTTC. Its protein is CASSYTGTGEETQYF.